Sequencing of this TCR beta chain was carried out in a study of blood T cell repertoires in COVID-19 (dated by TCRdb to 2020 to 2022). About the full investigation: The collaborator samples originated in the United States, Italy and Spain and spanned the acute and convalescent phases of COVID-19. The material from the prospective study consisted of cDNA or gDNA derived from T cells, B-cell-depleted T cells, or PBMCs. Subjects who had been exposed to COVID-19, were actively infected with it, or had recovered from it provided the deeply sampled blood TCRbeta repertoires that made up the dataset. The repertoires were made available in a free public database intended to serve as a resource for research on the immune response to SARS-CoV-2. Samples came from the ongoing ImmuneRACE study (first 160 participants) plus 1,254 subjects from 6 global collaborators. Nearly every sample came with metadata listing a de-identified subject ID, COVID-19 status, age in years and sex. Where HLA class I and class II types were available, the types were taken from metadata supplied by the sample provider, not from assay-based typing. Overall results and qualifications from the work: Clinical and demographic metadata were provided uncurated, with the amount varying by source and participant.

Collaborating institutions collected whole blood in K2EDTA tubes following their own protocols. For TCRbeta analysis, collaborator samples were shipped as frozen whole blood, as isolated PBMCs, or as DNA extracted from either sample type. The immunoSEQ Assay, a bias-controlled multiplex PCR, was used to amplify TCRbeta CDR3 regions from genomic DNA. In the original analysis: Within the assay, amplification of reference gene primers was used to estimate how many nucleated cells each sample contained. To quantify the absolute abundance of each unique TCRbeta CDR3 rearrangement, sequence reads were collapsed and filtered. Productive Simpson clonality was computed per sample as the square root of Simpson's diversity index over productive rearrangements. Sourced from immuneACCESS, this table was stored by TCRdb with only in-frame sequences that have V and J called. A share of the clones is absent; for the studies checked, an unresolved V gene accounts for under half, and the remainder has no known explanation. The D gene and trimming were derived from the DNA, and the V and J assignments and clone size from that table. This sample has roughly 62,000 clones in its table, and around 80% of those were observed once. The ten largest clonotypes hold about 3.2% of the sample.

With regard to this clone: No antigen is known for it. No qualities accompany the bases; no much larger clone lies one base away. Other DNA sequences in this sample translate to the same CDR3.

Spanning cysteine to phenylalanine, the CDR3 consists of 12 amino acids. Left in the record is the CDR3 DNA by itself, 36 bases read in frame from the first base. A distance of 10 bases separates the germline ends of V and J, which lose 7 bases and 4 bases respectively. Sequencing was performed on peripheral blood. This TCR was sampled from a man aged 55 to 70 with acute or convalescent COVID-19. The chain is assembled from TRBV12-3 or TRBV12-4 and TRBJ1-2; the D gene cannot be resolved reliably. CDR3 sequence: CASTLRGYGYTF. In nucleotides, the sequence is TGTGCCAGCACCCTACGGGGCTATGGCTACACCTTC.